The rows below give T cell receptor beta chains drawn from one sample of a study of T cell clonotyping in hematopoietic cell transplantation. Only in-frame clones appear in the TCRdb table, and some are missing; sequencing was by immunoSEQ multiplex PCR. This table has 50,000 or so clones, around 80% appearing once. The specimen comprised peripheral blood mononuclear cells, sampled before stem cell transplant. These receptors were taken from a man aged 55 to 69 with myelodysplastic syndrome. Some clones in this sample may be carry-over from other donors' samples. Each CDR3 is given with its conserved first and last residue. The D gene is left open where the match is weak. Size values are once, few and many counts, or a class for expanded clones, and some rows have none.

d_gene,v_gene,j_gene,abundance,CDR3nt,CDR3aa
NA,TRBV2,TRBJ2-3,NA,TGTGCCAGCAGCGCCGGGACGGCGAACACAGATACGCAGTATTTT,CASSAGTANTDTQYF
NA,TRBV18,TRBJ1-6,NA,TGTGCCAGCTCACCTAACAGGGACTCACCCCTCCACTTT,CASSPNRDSPLHF
NA,TRBV29-1,TRBJ1-2,NA,TGCAGCGTGAGGGTCCAGGGTGGCTATGGCTACACCTTC,CSVRVQGGYGYTF
NA,TRBV19,TRBJ1-2,NA,TGTGCCAGTAGTAATGGGTTCGGGAACTATGGCTACACCTTC,CASSNGFGNYGYTF
TRBD2,TRBV27,TRBJ2-1,NA,TGTGCCAGGGACGGACTAGCGGGGTACAATGAGCAGTTCTTC,CARDGLAGYNEQFF
NA,TRBV6-5,TRBJ2-7,NA,TGTGCCAGCAGTGCGGGACTCCACATGGCCCTGGAGCAGTACTTC,CASSAGLHMALEQYF
TRBD2,TRBV7-6,TRBJ2-7,NA,TGTGCCAGCAGCCTAATAGCGGGGGCCCCCACCTACGAGCAGTACTTC,CASSLIAGAPTYEQYF
TRBD1,TRBV4-3,TRBJ2-7,NA,TGCGCCAGCAGCCAAGCCGCAGGGGGCTACGAGCAGTACTTC,CASSQAAGGYEQYF
TRBD1,TRBV5-6,TRBJ2-6,NA,TGTGCCAGCAGCACACAGGGGTCCCCCTCTGGGGCCAACGTCCTGACTTTC,CASSTQGSPSGANVLTF
TRBD1,TRBV7-9,TRBJ2-3,few,TGTGCCAGCGACAGGGGTAGAACTAGCACAGATACGCAGTATTTT,CASDRGRTSTDTQYF
TRBD1,TRBV6-5,TRBJ2-6,few,TGTGCCAGCAGTCGGACAGGATCTGGGGCCAACGTCCTGACTTTC,CASSRTGSGANVLTF
NA,TRBV19,TRBJ1-1,NA,TGTGCCAGTAGTACCGGGACCCAGGGGAGGAAAACTGAAGCTTTCTTT,CASSTGTQGRKTEAFF
NA,TRBV20-1,TRBJ1-1,NA,TGCAGTGCTCGCCGGGACACCGAAGCTTTCTTT,CSARRDTEAFF
TRBD1,TRBV7-8,TRBJ1-1,NA,TGTGCCAGCAGCTTAGTGTCGACAGGGTATGGGACTGAAGCTTTCTTT,CASSLVSTGYGTEAFF
TRBD1,TRBV6-6,TRBJ1-5,NA,TGTGCCAGCGGTGGACAGGGGTCCTTGTGGCAGCCCCAGCATTTT,CASGGQGSLWQPQHF
NA,TRBV2,TRBJ1-4,NA,TGTGCCAGCAGGGCTCAAGCAACTAATGAAAAACTGTTTTTT,CASRAQATNEKLFF
NA,TRBV28,TRBJ2-7,NA,TGTGCCAGCAGTTCCGTGAACTATCGAACCTACGAGCAGTACTTC,CASSSVNYRTYEQYF
NA,TRBV5-1,TRBJ2-1,NA,TGCGCCAGCAGCTTGGTACAGGGACCCTACAATGAGCAGTTCTTC,CASSLVQGPYNEQFF
TRBD1,TRBV5-1,TRBJ1-2,few,TGCGCCAGCAGCTTGGGGCAGGGGGATAACTATGGCTACACCTTC,CASSLGQGDNYGYTF
TRBD1,TRBV2,TRBJ1-5,NA,TGTGCCAGCAGTTCCCAGGGGGGATTCAATCAGCCCCAGCATTTT,CASSSQGGFNQPQHF
TRBD1,TRBV7-9,TRBJ2-3,NA,TGTGCCAGCAGCTCTCCCGGGACAGCGACAGATACGCAGTATTTT,CASSSPGTATDTQYF
TRBD1,TRBV28,TRBJ1-2,once,TGTGCCAGCAGCAAAGGGGGCTCGGGGGGCTACACCTTC,CASSKGGSGGYTF
NA,TRBV4-2,TRBJ2-7,few,TGTGCCAGCAGCCAAGAACGAGGCTACGAGCAGTACTTC,CASSQERGYEQYF
NA,TRBV5-6,TRBJ1-1,few,TGTGCCAGCAGCTTGGGCCGGGGGCCTGAAGCTTTCTTT,CASSLGRGPEAFF
NA,TRBV6-6,TRBJ1-2,few,TGTGCCAGCAGTTTAACCGGGGACAAGTACACCTTC,CASSLTGDKYTF
NA,TRBV5-4,TRBJ2-7,once,TGTGCCAGCAGCTTGGCCGGCAGTTACTACGAGCAGTACTTC,CASSLAGSYYEQYF
NA,TRBV2,TRBJ1-1,NA,TGTGCCAGCAGGGGGCAGTACAACACTGAAGCTTTCTTT,CASRGQYNTEAFF
NA,TRBV4-2,TRBJ1-4,NA,TGTGCCAGCAGCCCCCCCTCAGGGGTGCGGGAAAAACTGTTTTTT,CASSPPSGVREKLFF
NA,TRBV20-1,TRBJ2-1,NA,TGCAGTGCCCTCGGGAGTGAGCAGTTCTTC,CSALGSEQFF
NA,TRBV2,TRBJ1-2,NA,TGTGCCAGCTGGAGGGGGGGGAACTATGGCTACACCTTC,CASWRGGNYGYTF
NA,TRBV28,TRBJ1-1,NA,TGTGCCAGCAGTTTACTAACACGGACTGAAGCTTTCTTT,CASSLLTRTEAFF
NA,TRBV27,TRBJ1-6,NA,TGTGCCAGCAGTGGGACCGACCGGCGTAATTCACCCCTCCACTTT,CASSGTDRRNSPLHF
TRBD1,TRBV5-1,TRBJ2-3,few,TGCGCCAGCAGCTTGGGGACAGGAAACACAGATACGCAGTATTTT,CASSLGTGNTDTQYF
TRBD1,TRBV9,TRBJ1-1,NA,TGTGCCAGCAGCTCCCGGGACAGGATGAACACTGAAGCTTTCTTT,CASSSRDRMNTEAFF
NA,TRBV6-5,TRBJ1-1,NA,TGTGCCAGCAGTTCCCTCAGGGCCAGGAGTTGGGAAGCTTTCTTT,CASSSLRARSWEAFF
NA,TRBV27,TRBJ1-1,few,TGTGCCAGCAGTTTTTACACGAACACTGAAGCTTTCTTT,CASSFYTNTEAFF
TRBD1,TRBV4-3,TRBJ2-1,NA,TGCGCCAGCAGCACCCGGGACAGTCCCTACAATGAGCAGTTCTTC,CASSTRDSPYNEQFF
NA,TRBV28,TRBJ1-5,few,TGTGCAAGGTCGGGGCGCGGGAGTAATCAGCCCCAGCATTTT,CARSGRGSNQPQHF
TRBD2,TRBV5-6,TRBJ2-2,NA,TGTGCCAGCAGCTACCGCTACCGACTAGCGGGGAGCACCGGGGAGCTGTTTTTT,CASSYRYRLAGSTGELFF
NA,TRBV9,TRBJ1-3,NA,TGTGCCAGCAGCGCCAGGGGTCTCTCTGGAAACACCATATATTTT,CASSARGLSGNTIYF
TRBD2,TRBV10-1,TRBJ2-2,NA,TGCGCCAGCAGTCCGACTAGCGGGGGCCTGAACACCGGGGAGCTGTTTTTT,CASSPTSGGLNTGELFF
NA,TRBV29-1,TRBJ1-2,NA,TGCAGCTTTGAGGGGGGCAATATCGATGGCTACACCTTC,CSFEGGNIDGYTF
NA,TRBV5-1,TRBJ2-6,NA,TGCGCCAGCAGCCAGTCTGGGGCCAACGTCCTGACTTTC,CASSQSGANVLTF
TRBD2,TRBV4-1,TRBJ2-3,once,TGCGCCAGCAGACCCAGCCCTAGCGGGGGTTCAGATACGCAGTATTTT,CASRPSPSGGSDTQYF
NA,TRBV27,TRBJ1-6,NA,TGTGCCAGCAGTTTATCCGGGGGGCTGAATTCACCCCTCCACTTT,CASSLSGGLNSPLHF
TRBD1,TRBV7-7,TRBJ2-2,few,TGTGCTAGCAGCTCACAGGGGGGAGCCGGGGAGCTGTTTTTT,CASSSQGGAGELFF
NA,TRBV15,TRBJ1-1,NA,TGTGCCACCAGCAGAGATACCAGGATGAACACTGAAGCTTTCTTT,CATSRDTRMNTEAFF
NA,TRBV4-2,TRBJ2-5,NA,TGTGCCAGCAGCCCCGGGGGTCAACGGGGAAGGAAGACCCAGTACTTC,CASSPGGQRGRKTQYF
TRBD1,TRBV13,TRBJ2-7,few,TGTGCCAGCAGCCCTCGACAGGGGTCAGCGTACGAGCAGTACTTC,CASSPRQGSAYEQYF
TRBD1,TRBV30,TRBJ1-6,NA,TGTGCCTGGAGTGCCGGGACAGAGGATTCACCCCTCCACTTT,CAWSAGTEDSPLHF
NA,TRBV6-5,TRBJ2-7,NA,TGTGCCAGCAGCCAGGGGATTTCCTACGAGCAGTACTTC,CASSQGISYEQYF
NA,TRBV27,TRBJ2-7,NA,TGTGCCAGCAGTATAAGCCGGGTCTTATCCTACGAGCAGTACTTC,CASSISRVLSYEQYF
TRBD1,TRBV28,TRBJ1-2,NA,TGTGCCAGCAGGGAGACAGGGATTAACTATGGCTACACCTTC,CASRETGINYGYTF
TRBD1,TRBV7-8,TRBJ2-5,NA,TGTGCCAGCAGCTACATTGTCTGGACAGGGTCCCAAGAGACCCAGTACTTC,CASSYIVWTGSQETQYF
NA,TRBV7-2,TRBJ1-3,NA,TGTGCCAGCAGCGCTACAAGTGGACAAGGAAACACCATATATTTT,CASSATSGQGNTIYF
NA,TRBV28,TRBJ2-7,once,TGTGCCAGCAGTTCCCCCAGGTTATCCTACGAGCAGTACTTC,CASSSPRLSYEQYF
TRBD1,TRBV28,TRBJ1-1,NA,TGTGCCAGCAGTTTATTAGGGACAGGGAATGAAGCTTTCTTT,CASSLLGTGNEAFF
NA,TRBV19,TRBJ1-4,once,TGTGCCAGTGGTAGGGCATATGAAAAACTGTTTTTT,CASGRAYEKLFF
NA,TRBV28,TRBJ1-5,NA,TGTGCCAGCAGTTTCGCCGAGAATCAGCCCCAGCATTTT,CASSFAENQPQHF